This TCR beta chain was retrieved from a study of identical twins. Study results and caveats: One should note that invariant MAIT and iNKT cells could partly confound zero-insertion analyses. Where out-of-frame alpha sequences were twin-shared, they showed excess low generation probability.

Template switching (which added a universal primer site) was used, and cDNA carried unique molecular identifiers. TCRdb ran MiXCR on the 5' RACE reads and lists one entry per CDR3 protein. The data show some 1,700,000 distinct CDR3 sequences, less than 35% seen once. Trimming shortened V by 3 bases and J by 0 bases, and 8 bases separated the two germline ends. There are 14 residues in the CDR3. Germline assignment: CDR1 ENHRY and CDR2 SYGVKD. This clonotype has at least ten counts. Its antigen is not identified. The sequence was collected from a newborn girl in good health. Sequencing was carried out using cord blood. This chain links TRBV10-3 with TRBJ1-2; D is unclear. The CDR3 DNA reads TGTGCCATCAGTGATGGAGGGACTAACTATGGCTACACCTTC. This codes for CAISDGGTNYGYTF.